The 8 T cell receptor beta chains below come from one sample, sequenced in a study of cytomegalovirus exposure and HLA in healthy donors. The study ran its PCR with 60 Vbeta and 13 Jbeta primers. The repertoire was sequenced with immunoSEQ multiplex PCR; TCRdb's copy has only in-frame clones and lacks some. The sample holds over 200,000 clones; about 83% are singletons and the top ten take roughly 1.3%. Sample: PBMCs. The receptors here all came from a human donor in good health.

CDR3 region: CASSPGQINQPQHF. Written as DNA, the CDR3 is TGTGCCAGCAGCCCTGGACAGATCAATCAGCCCCAGCATTTT. V gene TRBV5-5 combines with J gene TRBJ1-5, with D possibly matching TRBD1 (6 bases). Trimming left V 4 bases short and J 3 bases short, with 11 bases between. CDR1 and CDR2 (germline): SGHKS, YYEKEE (reference sequence). The CDR3 contains 14 residues.

V is TRBV7-6 and J is TRBJ2-1; 9 bases line up with TRBD2. Germline trimming cut 5 bases from V and 6 bases from J; bases unmatched to any gene: 8. CDR3 length equals 15 residues. Germline CDR1 reads SGHVS; CDR2 reads FNYEAQ. CDR3 sequence (DNA): TGTGCCAGCAGCCCGCTAGCGGGAATATTCAATGAGCAGTTCTTC. Translation gives CASSPLAGIFNEQFF.

The chain uses TRBV2 and TRBJ2-7, with 15 positions matching TRBD2. This CDR3 is built from 15 residues. Losses at the gene ends were 4 bases for V and 5 bases for J; bases not matched to a gene: 3. The V gene's germline CDR1 is SNHLY and CDR2 FYNNEI. CDR3 protein: CASSGTSGRGHEQYF. The CDR3 nucleotides are TGTGCCAGCAGTGGGACTAGCGGGAGGGGGCACGAGCAGTACTTC.

DNA of the CDR3: TGCGCCAGCAGCTTTCGCCCAGGGGATGGGCACTATGGCTACACCTTC. The encoded protein is CASSFRPGDGHYGYTF. This sequence joins TRBV5-1 and TRBJ1-2, with D tentatively TRBD1 (6 bases). V was shortened by 2 bases and J by 3 bases, with 17 bases between the two germline ends. The CDR3 has 16 amino acids. The germline V gene has CDR1 SGHRS and CDR2 YFSETQ.

The chain employs TRBV19 and TRBJ2-7, with 10 bases aligning to TRBD1. The CDR3 is 14 residues long. Trimming at V came to 5 bases and at J to 3 bases, leaving 4 bases not matched to a gene. From germline, CDR1 is LNHDA and CDR2 SQIVND (reference sequence). The CDR3 is CASSVGQGNYEQYF. CDR3 sequence (DNA): TGTGCCAGTAGTGTGGGACAGGGGAACTACGAGCAGTACTTC.

The V and J genes are TRBV2 and TRBJ1-1; 7 nucleotides match TRBD1. The CDR3 extends over 16 amino acids. CDR1 and CDR2 (germline): SNHLY, FYNNEI. J gave up 1 base and V 2 bases, and 7 bases lay outside the gene matches. The CDR3 DNA sequence: TGTGCCAGCAGTGAAACTTTGACAGGGTCGAACACTGAAGCTTTCTTT. Encoded protein: CASSETLTGSNTEAFF.

This clone was detected once. J is TRBJ2-2 and V is TRBV13; tentatively, D is TRBD1 (5 bases). The CDR3 runs to 13 residues. Trimming shortened V by 1 base and J by 6 bases, and 6 bases separated the two germline ends. Germline V gives CDR1 PRHDT, CDR2 FYEKMQ (reference sequence). The DNA of the CDR3 is TGTGCCAGCAGCTTAGAAGGGGCCGGGGAGCTGTTTTTT. It specifies CASSLEGAGELFF.

CDR3 residues: CAWSAPGQGHQPQHF. CDR3 DNA: TGTGCCTGGAGTGCGCCGGGACAGGGGCATCAGCCCCAGCATTTT. This chain uses TRBV30 with TRBJ1-5, with 10 bases lining up with TRBD1. V trimming: 1 base; J trimming: 5 bases; junction bases outside the gene matches: 5. The CDR3 totals 15 residues. Germline values: CDR1 GTSNPN, CDR2 SVGIG (reference sequence).